This T cell receptor (beta chain) was obtained from a study of OX40 agonist ivuxolimab in advanced cancers. Notes on the research overall: Ivuxolimab was an agonistic, fully human IgG2 monoclonal antibody directed against OX40 (CD134), a costimulatory receptor. Intravenous ivuxolimab was administered to patients every 2 weeks at six dose levels: 0.01, 0.1, 0.3, 1.5, 3 and 10 mg/kg. Among the approximately 54 dose-escalation patients, 19 had hepatocellular carcinoma, roughly 15 melanoma, 9 renal cell carcinoma and 9 head and neck cancer. In the dose-escalation cohort, around four fifths of patients were male, and the mean age was roughly 60 years, with a range of roughly 20 to 80. Prior anti-PD-1, anti-PD-L1 or anti-CTLA-4 therapy was permitted, and checkpoint inhibitors had been received by less than 45% of dose-escalation patients. Partial responses were achieved by three dose-escalation patients, of whom one had hepatocellular carcinoma and two had cutaneous melanoma. Peripheral TCRbeta sequencing was intended to test whether TCR sequence diversity was altered and clonal T-cell expansion was caused by ivuxolimab. The monotherapy dose-escalation portion (N of about 47 patients) of the phase I ivuxolimab trial is reported in the paper. The investigation overall reported the following: The antigen specificity of the clonally expanded peripheral T cells was not determined. After ivuxolimab, more expanded clones were found on average in CD8+ T cells than in CD4+ T cells. In the 0.1-3.0 mg/kg groups, partial responders had among the lowest normalized peripheral clonal expansion, particularly in CD8+ T cells. At doses from 0.1 to 3.0 mg/kg, clonal expansion was seen in both CD4+ and CD8+ blood T cells between baseline and week 6. Low levels of normalized T-cell clonal expansion were also shown by some nonresponding patients.

Taken from the germline V gene (reference sequence), the CDR1 and CDR2 loops are LNHDA and SQIVND. From its cysteine to its phenylalanine, the CDR3 spans 15 amino acids. Only the CDR3 region is kept as DNA, spanning 45 bases read in frame from base 1. Trimming removed 5 bases from V and 5 bases from J, leaving 16 bases between the germline ends. To sequence the TCRbeta CDR3 region, genomic DNA was isolated from the sorted cells. The immunoSEQ Assay was used for sequencing of TCRbeta CDR3 regions. Entries here come from immuneACCESS through TCRdb and include only in-frame sequences with V and J called. Some clones fail to appear in such tables; in the studies checked, an unresolved V gene covers under half of the shortfall, and the cause of the remainder is unknown. The sample includes approximately 84,000 clones, with approximately 89% observed a single time. The top ten constitute approximately 0.2% of the sample.

Patients with a history of autoimmune disease or receiving systemic immunosuppression were excluded from the trial. Peripheral blood for TCR sequencing was collected from all dose cohorts at baseline, on cycle 4 day 1, and on cycle 7 day 1. The samples were drawn from a first-in-human, open-label, multicenter phase I dose-escalation trial of ivuxolimab. The trial enrolled adults with locally advanced or metastatic head and neck squamous cell, hepatocellular, melanoma or renal cell carcinoma. Before TCR sequencing, CD4+ and CD8+ T cells were separately sorted from peripheral blood. As regards this clone: Its antigen has not been determined. Base qualities were left out, and no much larger clone turns up one base away.

This chain joins TRBV19 to TRBJ2-1; no D gene call is confident. The input for sequencing was CD4+ or CD8+ T cells sorted from blood, taken in a trial of the OX40 agonist ivuxolimab. The TCR was taken from an adult with an advanced solid tumor such as melanoma, head and neck, liver or kidney cancer. The CDR3 region: CASSLGGPMNNEQFF. In nucleotide form, the sequence is TGTGCCAGTAGTCTAGGCGGCCCCATGAACAATGAGCAGTTCTTC.